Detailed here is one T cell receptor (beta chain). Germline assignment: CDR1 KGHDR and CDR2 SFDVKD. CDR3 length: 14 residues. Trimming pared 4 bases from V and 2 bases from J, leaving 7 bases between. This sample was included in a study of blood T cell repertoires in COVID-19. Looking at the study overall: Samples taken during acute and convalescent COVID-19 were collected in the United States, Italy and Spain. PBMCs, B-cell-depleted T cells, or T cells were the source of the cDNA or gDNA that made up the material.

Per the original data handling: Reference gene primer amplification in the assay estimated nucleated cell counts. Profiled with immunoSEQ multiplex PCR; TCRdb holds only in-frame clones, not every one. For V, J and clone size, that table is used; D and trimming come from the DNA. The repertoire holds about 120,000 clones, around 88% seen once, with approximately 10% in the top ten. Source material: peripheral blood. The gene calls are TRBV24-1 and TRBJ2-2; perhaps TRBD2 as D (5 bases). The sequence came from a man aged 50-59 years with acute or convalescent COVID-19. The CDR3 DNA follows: TGTGCCACCAGTGAGGGGAGAAACACCGGGGAGCTGTTTTTT. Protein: CATSEGRNTGELFF.